This is a list of T cell receptor beta chains from one sample in a study of graft-versus-host responses after intestinal transplantation. Profiling relied on immunoSEQ multiplex PCR, and the TCRdb table lists in-frame clones only, not all of them. The repertoire holds roughly 90,000 clones, roughly 90% seen once, with approximately 0.28% in the top ten. Their antigens remain unidentified. The sample in question was unstimulated CD4+ T cells sorted from spleen or lymph node cells, obtained before transplant. Source of these receptors: a human donor who was the organ donor for an intestinal transplant. CDR3s leave out the opening cysteine and the closing phenylalanine or tryptophan.

v_gene	j_gene	CDR3aa
TRBV7-2	TRBJ2-1	ASSLSGGNYNEQF
TRBV5-5	TRBJ2-4	ASSLTGGADIQY
TRBV5-1	TRBJ1-3	ASSSAGDGNTIY
TRBV29-1	TRBJ2-7	SANRDYEQY
TRBV6-1	TRBJ2-7	ASRIAGATYEQY
TRBV5-1	TRBJ2-1	ASSPHSTSHEQF
TRBV11-2	TRBJ1-6	ASSSAGSGIDSPLH
TRBV6-1	TRBJ1-2	ASSRAGGPLYGYT
TRBV28	TRBJ2-5	ASSEVTVRETQY
TRBV9	TRBJ2-1	ASSVARGADEQF
TRBV18	TRBJ1-2	ASSPAGRTDGYT
TRBV6-5	TRBJ2-1	ASSYSGLAGSNEQF
TRBV9	TRBJ2-7	ASSSTGASSYEQY
TRBV29-1	TRBJ2-1	SVSLVGDSEQF
TRBV7-3	TRBJ2-3	ASSRGGSTDTQY
TRBV19	TRBJ1-6	ASSIKATGPLH
TRBV5-5	TRBJ2-3	ASSLGGTGGTDTQY
TRBV6-5	TRBJ1-1	ASRKGGRAEAF
TRBV5-4	TRBJ2-5	ASSWFGGRETQY
TRBV25-1	TRBJ2-5	ASSEFPQRGGRETQY
TRBV7-6	TRBJ2-1	ASSLGSVGGSYNEQF
TRBV7-9	TRBJ1-2	ASSGEVPGSGGYT
TRBV28	TRBJ2-7	ASSPGLQGISYEQY
TRBV2	TRBJ2-5	ASSEKRLAGGWETQY
TRBV4-3	TRBJ2-3	ASSQKLLEFPDTQY
TRBV10-3	TRBJ2-3	AIRGTGFDTQY
TRBV10-2	TRBJ2-5	ASSVTSGAQETQY
TRBV19	TRBJ1-5	ASSIWDRNQPQH
TRBV5-1	TRBJ2-7	ASSLTVARGEQY
TRBV28	TRBJ1-1	ASKRGTAF
TRBV11-3	TRBJ1-4	ASSFGSELGLYNEKLF